This T cell receptor (beta chain) was captured by sequencing in a study of spatial heterogeneity in lung cancer. Across the study: Where available, sequencing covered follow-up PBMC samples, taken at a median of around two years after resection.

TCRdb ran MiXCR on the 5' RACE reads and lists one entry per CDR3 protein. The sample includes more than 75,000 distinct CDR3 sequences, roughly 19% of them seen just once. Time point defined: blood at routine non-recurrence follow-up after resection. The input material, whole RNA from tumor, nontumor lung or frozen PBMC, was sequenced unsorted. The specimen was PBMCs, collected at follow-up. The receptor's source is a male donor with early-stage non-small cell lung cancer.

The DNA of the CDR3 is TGTGCCAGCAGCTTGGGGACAGTGGACACTGAAGCTTTCTTT. Translation: CASSLGTVDTEAFF. The chain links TRBV7-2 to TRBJ1-1; 7 nucleotides agree with TRBD1. CDR1 and CDR2 from the germline V gene are SGHTA and FQGNSA. The CDR3 spans 14 residues. V dropped 3 bases and J dropped 3; count of bases not matched to a gene: 4.